This T cell receptor beta chain was sequenced for a study of blood T cells in healthy people across ages. With a J-beta primer mix and a sample-barcoded 5' primer, a second PCR ran 7 to 11 cycles. MiXCR was run by TCRdb on the 5' RACE reads, yielding one entry per CDR3 protein. The data contain fewer than 900,000 distinct CDR3 sequences, approximately 50% of them singletons. V gave up 8 bases and J gave up 0 bases, with 17 bases separating them. The CDR3 length is 14 residues. The germline V gene encodes CDR1 SQVTM and CDR2 ANQGSEA. The material sequenced was blood. This sequence originates from a woman aged 60-75 years in good health. The chain recombines TRBV29-1 with TRBJ2-7; D perhaps matches TRBD1 (6 bases). The CDR3 DNA reads TGCAGCTTCCAAGGGGGAGAGAGCTCCTACGAGCAGTACTTC. This codes for CSFQGGESSYEQYF.